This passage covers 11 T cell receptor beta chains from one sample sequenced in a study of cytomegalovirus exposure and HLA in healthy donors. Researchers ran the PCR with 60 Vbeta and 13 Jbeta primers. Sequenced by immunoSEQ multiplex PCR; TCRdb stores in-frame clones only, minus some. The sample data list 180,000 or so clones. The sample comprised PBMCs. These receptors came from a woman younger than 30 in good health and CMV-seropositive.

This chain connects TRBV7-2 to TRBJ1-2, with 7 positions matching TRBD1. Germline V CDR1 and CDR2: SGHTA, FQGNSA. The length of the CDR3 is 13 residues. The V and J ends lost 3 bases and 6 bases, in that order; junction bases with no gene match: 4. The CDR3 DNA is TGTGCCAGCAGCTTTCGACAGGGAGATGGCTACACCTTC. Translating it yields CASSFRQGDGYTF.

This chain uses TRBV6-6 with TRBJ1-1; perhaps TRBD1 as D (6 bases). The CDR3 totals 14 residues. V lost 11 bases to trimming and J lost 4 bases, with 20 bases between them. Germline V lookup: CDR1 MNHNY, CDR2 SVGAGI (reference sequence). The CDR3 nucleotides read TGTGCCCTCAGCAAGGGGGGGCGGGTCACTGAAGCTTTCTTT. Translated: CALSKGGRVTEAFF.

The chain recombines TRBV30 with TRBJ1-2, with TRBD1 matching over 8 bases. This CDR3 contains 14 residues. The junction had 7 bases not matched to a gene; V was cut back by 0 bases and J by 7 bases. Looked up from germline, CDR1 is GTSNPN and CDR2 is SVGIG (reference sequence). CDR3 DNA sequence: TGTGCCTGGAGTGTATACGGACAGGGCTCTGGCTACACCTTC. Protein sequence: CAWSVYGQGSGYTF.

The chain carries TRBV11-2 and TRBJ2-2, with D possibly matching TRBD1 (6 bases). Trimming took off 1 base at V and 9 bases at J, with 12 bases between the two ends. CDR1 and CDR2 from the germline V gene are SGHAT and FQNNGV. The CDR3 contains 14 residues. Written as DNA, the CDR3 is TGTGCCAGCAGCTTAGTAGGGGGTGACAGGGAGCTGTTTTTT. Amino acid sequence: CASSLVGGDRELFF.

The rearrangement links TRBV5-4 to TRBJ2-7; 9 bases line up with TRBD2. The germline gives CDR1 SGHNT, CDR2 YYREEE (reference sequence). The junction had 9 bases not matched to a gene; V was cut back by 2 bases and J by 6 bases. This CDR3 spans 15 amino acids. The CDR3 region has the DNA TGTGCCAGCAGCTTTCGTCTAGCGGGACGGGGCGAGCAGTACTTC. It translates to CASSFRLAGRGEQYF.

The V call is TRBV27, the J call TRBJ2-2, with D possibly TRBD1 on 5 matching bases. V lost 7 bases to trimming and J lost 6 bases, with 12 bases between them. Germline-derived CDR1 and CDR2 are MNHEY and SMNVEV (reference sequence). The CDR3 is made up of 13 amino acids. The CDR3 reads CASTWGQAGELFF. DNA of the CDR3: TGTGCCAGCACCTGGGGCCAGGCCGGGGAGCTGTTTTTT.

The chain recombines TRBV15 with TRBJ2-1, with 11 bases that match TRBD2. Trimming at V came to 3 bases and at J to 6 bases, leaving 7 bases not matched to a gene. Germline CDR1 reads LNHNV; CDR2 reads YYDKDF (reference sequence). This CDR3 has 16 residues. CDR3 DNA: TGTGCCACCAGCAGGTTCCCCGGACTAGCGGGCAATGAGCAGTTCTTC. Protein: CATSRFPGLAGNEQFF.

The chain's CDR3 is CASSLAGQGTEAFF. The CDR3 region has the DNA TGTGCCAGCAGCTTGGCAGGGCAGGGCACTGAAGCTTTCTTT. The chain has TRBV7-3 and TRBJ1-1; D might be TRBD1 (5 bases). Trimming pared 3 bases from V and 4 bases from J, leaving 12 bases between. From germline, CDR1 is SGHTA and CDR2 FQGTGA. This CDR3 contains 14 residues.

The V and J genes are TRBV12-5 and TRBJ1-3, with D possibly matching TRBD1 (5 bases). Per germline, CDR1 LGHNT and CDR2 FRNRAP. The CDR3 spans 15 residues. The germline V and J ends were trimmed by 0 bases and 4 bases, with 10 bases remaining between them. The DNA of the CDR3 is TGTGCTAGTGGTTTGGTCGGGGGGGAAGGAAACACCATATATTTT. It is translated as CASGLVGGEGNTIYF.

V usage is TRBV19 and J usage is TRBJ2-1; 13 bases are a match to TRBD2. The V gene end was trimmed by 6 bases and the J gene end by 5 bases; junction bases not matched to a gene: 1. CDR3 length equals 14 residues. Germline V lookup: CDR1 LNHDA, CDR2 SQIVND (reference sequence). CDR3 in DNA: TGTGCCAGTAGCGGACTAGCGGGGGACAATGAGCAGTTCTTC. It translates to CASSGLAGDNEQFF.

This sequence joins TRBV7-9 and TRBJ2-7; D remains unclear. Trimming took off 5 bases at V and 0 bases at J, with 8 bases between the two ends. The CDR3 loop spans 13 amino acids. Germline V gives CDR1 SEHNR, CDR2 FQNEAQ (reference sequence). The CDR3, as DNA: TGTGCCAGCAGCGTTCTGAGCTCCTACGAGCAGTACTTC. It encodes CASSVLSSYEQYF.